The 18 T cell receptor beta chains given below trace back to one sample, sequenced in a study of blood T cell repertoires in COVID-19. Sequencing was performed with immunoSEQ multiplex PCR; in TCRdb, only in-frame clones are kept and a portion is missing. The data contain around 100,000 clones, around nine tenths of them seen just once; the ten biggest clones take up 3% to 3.5%. Sequencing input: peripheral blood. All receptors come from a human donor in a cohort sampled during active COVID-19.

The chain couples TRBV5-1 to TRBJ2-2; unclear D gene. The CDR3 loop spans 16 amino acids. Per germline, CDR1 SGHRS and CDR2 YFSETQ. Trimming took 1 base from V and 2 from J, leaving 12 bases between them. The CDR3 sequence: CASSLTLTPNTGELFF. Written as DNA, the CDR3 is TGCGCCAGCAGCTTGACCTTGACTCCTAACACCGGGGAGCTGTTTTTT.

The rearrangement uses TRBV19 and TRBJ1-3, with D perhaps TRBD1 (5 bases). V was shortened by 3 bases and J by 1 base, with 13 bases between the two germline ends. Germline CDR1 reads LNHDA; CDR2 reads SQIVND (reference sequence). The CDR3 is 16 residues long. The CDR3 region has the DNA TGTGCCAGTAGTATGCGGGACGGGACTTCTGGAAACACCATATATTTT. Its translation is CASSMRDGTSGNTIYF. Variable domain in full (rest from reference TRBV19 and TRBJ1-3): DGGITQSPKYLFRKEGQNVTLSCEQNLNHDAMYWYRQDPGQGLRLIYYSQIVNDFQKGDIAEGYSVSREKKESFPLTVTSAQKNPTAFYLCASSMRDGTSGNTIYFGEGSWLTVV.

A few counts support this clone. The gene calls are TRBV29-1 and TRBJ2-1, with TRBD2 matching over 10 bases. V shed 6 bases and J 0 bases; nucleotides not matched to a gene: 8. Germline values: CDR1 SQVTM, CDR2 ANQGSEA. This CDR3 has 16 residues. The CDR3 protein is CSVTGLAASSYNEQFF. For the CDR3, the DNA is TGCAGCGTAACAGGACTAGCGGCAAGCTCCTACAATGAGCAGTTCTTC.

This clone appeared a single time. The chain has TRBV4-1 and TRBJ2-1; 7 bases are a match to TRBD1. The CDR3 sequence is 16 residues long. Germline V gene lookup returns CDR1 MGHRA and CDR2 YSYEKL. The ends lost 3 bases at V and 2 bases at J; junction bases unmatched: 7. The CDR3 loop reads CASSQGTDRAYNEQFF. The CDR3 DNA follows: TGCGCCAGCAGCCAGGGAACCGACAGGGCCTACAATGAGCAGTTCTTC.

The chain recombines TRBV6-4 with TRBJ2-1; 8 positions agree with TRBD1. Per the germline V gene, CDR1 is MRHNA and CDR2 is SNTAGT. V lost 4 bases, J lost 6 bases, and 14 bases stayed unmatched. The CDR3 length is 17 residues. The DNA for the CDR3 is TGTGCCAGCAGTGCCGCCGGCGGACAGGGAAGGGGCAATGAGCAGTTCTTC. Its translation is CASSAAGGQGRGNEQFF.

CDR3 coding DNA: TGTGCCAGCAGCGTAGGGGCGGGGAGCTCCTACAATGAGCAGTTCTTC. Its protein product is CASSVGAGSSYNEQFF. J is TRBJ2-1 and V is TRBV9, with D possibly matching TRBD2 (6 bases). The CDR3 consists of 16 residues. Germline V gene lookup returns CDR1 SGDLS and CDR2 YYNGEE. V gave up 0 bases and J gave up 0 bases, with 10 bases separating them.

In its sample, this clone was seen once. The V and J genes are TRBV19 and TRBJ2-1; TRBD1 agrees at 7 bases. The V and J ends lost 1 base and 5 bases, in that order; junction bases with no gene match: 2. Germline V CDR1 and CDR2: LNHDA, SQIVND (reference sequence). This CDR3 is built from 14 residues. The chain's CDR3 is CASSIVTGNNEQFF. Written as DNA, the CDR3 is TGTGCCAGTAGTATAGTGACAGGGAACAATGAGCAGTTCTTC.

The V gene is TRBV5-1, the J gene TRBJ2-3, with a possible D match to TRBD1 (6 bases). The CDR3 spans 16 residues. The V and J ends lost 0 bases and 2 bases respectively, with 13 bases between them. Germline CDR1 is SGHRS and CDR2 is YFSETQ. The CDR3 reads CASSLVTGRVTDTQYF. DNA for the CDR3: TGCGCCAGCAGCTTGGTAACAGGGCGGGTCACAGATACGCAGTATTTT.

V is TRBV21-1 and J is TRBJ2-7; the table gives TRBD1 as D, unverified against the DNA. TRBV21-1 is a pseudogene locus. This CDR3 region has 16 residues. The CDR3: CASSKAHPQGRYEQYF. In nucleotides, the CDR3 is TGTGCCAGCAGCAAAGCGCATCCACAGGGCCGCTACGAGCAGTACTTC.

V and J are TRBV6-5 and TRBJ1-6, with D possibly matching TRBD1 (5 bases). The CDR3 contains 13 residues. Germline V lookup: CDR1 MNHEY, CDR2 SVGAGI. V lost 5 bases and J lost 9, with 11 bases in between. This CDR3 reads CASSRGRSSPLHF. CDR3 nucleotides: TGTGCCAGCAGTAGGGGCAGATCTTCACCCCTCCACTTT.

V usage is TRBV24-1 and J usage is TRBJ1-2; D possibly corresponds to TRBD1 (5 bases). The CDR3 is made up of 14 amino acids. Trimming removed 2 bases from V and 8 bases from J, with 14 bases in between. Per the germline V gene, CDR1 is KGHDR and CDR2 is SFDVKD. The CDR3 here is CATSDYTTVQGYTF. The CDR3 coding sequence is TGTGCCACCAGTGATTATACGACAGTACAAGGCTACACCTTC.

The rearrangement links TRBV19 to TRBJ2-1; 8 bases are shared with TRBD2. The junction had 17 bases not matched to a gene; V was cut back by 8 bases and J by 8 bases. The CDR3 is 16 residues long. Germline V gene sequence: CDR1 LNHDA, CDR2 SQIVND (reference sequence). The CDR3 is CASSLFGRVGVYEQFF. The CDR3 nucleotides are TGTGCCAGTTCCCTTTTCGGGAGGGTGGGCGTCTATGAGCAGTTCTTC.

The chain joins TRBV29-1 to TRBJ2-1, with D maybe TRBD1 (6 bases). Deletions cut 6 bases from V and 5 bases from J, with 11 bases between. In germline, CDR1 is SQVTM, CDR2 ANQGSEA. This CDR3 region has 12 residues. The DNA of the CDR3 is TGCAGCGTCGGACAGCCCGACAATGAGCAGTTCTTC. As protein: CSVGQPDNEQFF.

The CDR3 reads CASSSSGSTYNEQFF. The CDR3 DNA sequence: TGCGCCAGCAGCTCGAGCGGGAGTACCTACAATGAGCAGTTCTTC. V is TRBV4-3 and J is TRBJ2-1, with 8 nucleotides matching TRBD2. Germline V gives CDR1 LGHNA, CDR2 YSLEER. The V and J ends lost 5 bases and 2 bases, in that order; junction bases with no gene match: 5. This CDR3 contains 15 residues.

The chain combines TRBV6-6 with TRBJ2-7; TRBD1 matches 8 bases. CDR3 length: 15 residues. The germline CDR1 and CDR2 sequences are MNHNY and SVGAGI (reference sequence). Unmatched junction bases numbered 8, after V lost 6 bases and J lost 1 base. CDR3 DNA sequence: TGTGCCAGCAGATCAGGACAGGGAGGATCCTACGAGCAGTACTTC. It specifies CASRSGQGGSYEQYF.

This clone has more than one count but fewer than ten. The chain has TRBV5-5 and TRBJ1-2, with unresolved D. The ends were cut back, 0 bases at V and 1 base at J, with 16 bases in the middle. Looked up from germline, CDR1 is SGHKS and CDR2 is YYEKEE (reference sequence). CDR3 size: 17 residues. CDR3 DNA sequence: TGTGCCAGCAGCTTGGCATGGGCGGGGTCTAATAACTATGGCTACACCTTC. As protein: CASSLAWAGSNNYGYTF.

J is TRBJ2-1 and V is TRBV6-5; 11 bases are a match to TRBD1. CDR1 MNHEY and CDR2 SVGAGI come from the germline V gene. The CDR3 is 15 residues long. V trimming: 7 bases; J trimming: 4 bases; junction bases outside the gene matches: 6. Here the CDR3 reads CASTPDRGRYNEQFF. The CDR3 region has the DNA TGTGCCAGCACCCCGGACAGGGGGCGGTACAATGAGCAGTTCTTC.

The chain uses TRBV2 and TRBJ1-1; a possible D gene is TRBD1 (5 bases). V was shortened by 6 bases and J by 0 bases, with 14 bases between the two germline ends. CDR3 length: 15 residues. Germline V gene sequence: CDR1 SNHLY, CDR2 FYNNEI. DNA for the CDR3: TGTGCCAGCAGAGTACAGGACATCATGAACACTGAAGCTTTCTTT. Residues: CASRVQDIMNTEAFF.